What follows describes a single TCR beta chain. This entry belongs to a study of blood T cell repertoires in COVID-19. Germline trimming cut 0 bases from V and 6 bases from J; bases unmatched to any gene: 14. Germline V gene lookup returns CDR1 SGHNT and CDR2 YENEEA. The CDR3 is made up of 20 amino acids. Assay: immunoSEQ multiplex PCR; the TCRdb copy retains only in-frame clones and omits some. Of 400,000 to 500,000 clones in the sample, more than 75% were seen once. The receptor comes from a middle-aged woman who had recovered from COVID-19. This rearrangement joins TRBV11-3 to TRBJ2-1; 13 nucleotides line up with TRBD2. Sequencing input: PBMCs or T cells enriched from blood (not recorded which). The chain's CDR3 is CASSLDELAGGPTLRNEQFF. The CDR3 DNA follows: TGTGCCAGCAGCTTAGATGAACTAGCGGGAGGGCCCACTCTCCGCAATGAGCAGTTCTTC.